This record covers a single T cell receptor (beta chain). Its antigen remains unidentified. The entry originates in a study of shared clonotypes between healthy human individuals. Study-wide results and caveats: It was expected that sequencing depth would affect clonotype sharing among donors.

Healthy HIV-negative adults without recent acute infections or vaccinations served as donors. When samples were unsorted, around 83 million PBMCs were used for genomic DNA. The authors' processing: Filtering differed because ImmunoSEQ produced junction-only sequences that carried no quality scores. Sequencing was performed with immunoSEQ multiplex PCR; in TCRdb, only in-frame clones are kept and a portion is missing. V and J calls and clone size are as listed in that table; D and trimming were resolved from the DNA. This sample yields about 490,000 clones, of which around three quarters are seen a single time; 12% belongs to the top ten. Germline CDR1 MNHEY, CDR2 SMNVEV (reference sequence). V was pared by 5 bases and J by 0 bases, with 11 bases between. There are 15 residues in the CDR3.

Material for sequencing was PBMCs. V gene TRBV27 combines with J gene TRBJ2-4; perhaps TRBD2 as D (6 bases). This TCR came from a woman aged 35 to 49 in good health. Some clones in this sample may be carry-over from other donors' samples. For the CDR3, the DNA is TGTGCCAGCAGTATGACAGCGGGAGCCAAAAACATTCAGTACTTC. Translated: CASSMTAGAKNIQYF.